This T cell receptor beta chain was profiled in a study of response to subunit inactivated influenza vaccine. Broader study findings: It was suggested by the authors that few new T cells are recruited by each seasonal influenza vaccination.

In the case of this clonotype: Its antigen is not identified.

The CDR3 runs to 14 residues. From germline, CDR1 is SGHRS and CDR2 YFSETQ. The V end was cut by 0 bases, the J end by 3 bases, with 9 bases between. MiXCR was run by TCRdb on the RT-PCR reads, yielding one entry per CDR3 protein. The sample has 650,000 to 800,000 distinct CDR3 sequences; around a sixth are singletons. The chain has TRBV5-1 and TRBJ2-5; possible D gene TRBD1, 5 bases. The receptor was derived from a man over 45 who received an inactivated influenza vaccine. Sequencing was performed on PBMCs from blood, taken roughly 5 days after vaccination. The CDR3 DNA reads TGCGCCAGCAGCTTGGGGTTAGGGGAAGAGACCCAGTACTTC. This gives the protein CASSLGLGEETQYF. The complete variable domain, with remaining parts taken from reference TRBV5-1 and TRBJ2-5, reads KAGVTQTPRYLIKTRGQQVTLSCSPISGHRSVSWYQQTPGQGLQFLFEYFSETQRNKGNFPGRFSGRQFSNSRSEMNVSTLELGDSALYLCASSLGLGEETQYFGPGTRLLVL.